This T cell receptor (beta chain) derives from a study of breast tumors, draining lymph nodes, adjacent tissues. CDR3 length: 13 residues. The V gene's germline CDR1 is SNHLY and CDR2 FYNNEI. Study-level points and caveats: Data only fit, rather than demonstrated, lymph node origin of most tumor T cells. Data fit most tumor T cells coming from lymph node, expanding in tumor. Tumor TCR diversity was below lymph nodes but above nontumor tissue.

There are a few counts of this clonotype. Its antigen is unidentified. This may arise from a read error, as a much more abundant clone is one base away. Breast cancer patients provided tissue from their axillary draining lymph nodes. TCRdb itself ran the multiplex PCR reads through MiXCR, one entry per CDR3 protein. The sample shows about 170,000 distinct CDR3 sequences, 30% to 40% of them seen only once. This receptor was taken from a female donor with breast cancer. Some clones in this sample may be carry-over from other donors' samples. J is TRBJ2-1 and V is TRBV2, with 9 nucleotides matching TRBD2. Sequences were obtained from axillary lymph node tissue. CDR3 DNA: TGTGCCTCCCAGGCGGGAGGGTACAATAAGCAGTTCTTC. Its translation is CASQAGGYNKQFF.